The 31 T cell receptor beta chains in this list originate from one sample, sequenced in a study of blood T cell repertoires in COVID-19. Here immunoSEQ multiplex PCR was the method, and the copy in TCRdb shows in-frame clones only, minus some. The repertoire holds 180,000 or so clones, with roughly 83% as singletons. The sequenced sample was PBMCs or T cells enriched from blood (not recorded which). These receptors all stem from a woman aged 55-70 years who had recovered from COVID-19.

The V gene is TRBV25-1, the J gene TRBJ2-7; tentatively, D is TRBD2 (6 bases). Germline assignment: CDR1 MGHDK and CDR2 SYGVNS. V was pared by 4 bases and J by 7 bases, with 11 bases between. The CDR3 runs 12 residues. The CDR3 reads CASSATGREQYF. The CDR3 region has the DNA TGTGCCAGCAGTGCTACGGGGAGGGAGCAGTACTTC.

This clone was detected once. This chain joins TRBV5-1 and TRBJ1-5, with unresolved D. The CDR3 runs to 15 residues. V was cut by 0 bases and J by 8 bases, with 15 bases left in between. The germline CDR1 and CDR2 sequences are SGHRS and YFSETQ. The DNA of the CDR3 is TGCGCCAGCAGCTTGGAAGGTCGGGGAAGGGAGCCCCAGCATTTT. It translates to CASSLEGRGREPQHF. The full variable domain, completed using reference TRBV5-1 and TRBJ1-5, is KAGVTQTPRYLIKTRGQQVTLSCSPISGHRSVSWYQQTPGQGLQFLFEYFSETQRNKGNFPGRFSGRQFSNSRSEMNVSTLELGDSALYLCASSLEGRGREPQHFGDGTRLSIL.

CDR3 DNA sequence: TGTGCCAGCAGTCAGACAGGGGGGCCGGCTGAAGCTTTCTTT. Residues: CASSQTGGPAEAFF. The chain couples TRBV28 to TRBJ1-1; 9 positions match TRBD1. CDR1 is MDHEN, CDR2 SYDVKM, per germline. The J segment lost 6 bases and the V segment lost 5 bases, leaving 7 bases of the junction unmatched. The CDR3 is made up of 14 amino acids.

The chain recombines TRBV15 with TRBJ1-2; 7 nucleotides align to TRBD1. The CDR3 covers 15 residues. CDR1 and CDR2 from the germline V gene are LNHNV and YYDKDF (reference sequence). The V and J ends lost 0 bases and 9 bases, in that order; junction bases with no gene match: 10. Written as DNA, the CDR3 is TGTGCCACCAGCAGAGATCTAAGGGGGCGGTTGAGCTACACCTTC. Its protein is CATSRDLRGRLSYTF.

This clone was counted ten times or more. The chain carries TRBV10-3 and TRBJ1-5; a weak D match, TRBD1 (6 bases). V was pared by 10 bases and J by 9 bases, with 16 bases between. The CDR3 totals 12 residues. Germline V lookup: CDR1 ENHRY, CDR2 SYGVKD. DNA for the CDR3: TGTGCCACGGCAGGGGACCTTGGGCCCCAGCATTTT. It codes for CATAGDLGPQHF.

V gene TRBV6-4 combines with J gene TRBJ2-3; D not resolved. The V gene's germline CDR1 is MRHNA and CDR2 SNTAGT. V gave up 0 bases and J gave up 2 bases, with 9 bases separating them. The CDR3 covers 15 residues. The CDR3 sequence: CASSDSADSTDTQYF. As DNA, the CDR3 is TGTGCCAGCAGTGACTCGGCCGACTCCACAGATACGCAGTATTTT.

The rearrangement joins TRBV27 to TRBJ2-1; weak D call: TRBD2 (5 bases). This CDR3 region has 11 residues. CDR1 and CDR2 from the germline V gene are MNHEY and SMNVEV (reference sequence). Trimming took 5 bases from V and 8 from J, leaving 7 bases between them. The CDR3 sequence: CASSVLDEQFF. CDR3 sequence (DNA): TGTGCCAGCAGTGTACTAGATGAGCAGTTCTTC.

The chain has TRBV27 and TRBJ2-3; 8 nucleotides match TRBD2. The V segment lost 5 bases and the J segment 1 base; nucleotides outside the gene matches: 5. Germline CDR1 MNHEY, CDR2 SMNVEV (reference sequence). The CDR3 is 15 residues long. The CDR3 DNA reads as TGTGCCAGCAGTCAGCGGGAGCTCGGCACAGATACGCAGTATTTT. The encoded protein is CASSQRELGTDTQYF.

This clone was counted between two and nine times. The rearrangement links TRBV11-2 to TRBJ1-6, with unresolved D. From germline, CDR1 is SGHAT and CDR2 FQNNGV. Deletions cut 3 bases from V and 10 bases from J, with 10 bases between. CDR3 length: 13 residues. The DNA for the CDR3 is TGTGCCAGCAGCTTTAACCCAGGCTCACCCCTCCACTTT. Translation: CASSFNPGSPLHF.

CDR3 in amino acids: CASSDDRVETQYF. DNA of the CDR3: TGTGCCAGCAGTGATGACAGGGTGGAGACCCAGTACTTC. The rearrangement joins TRBV2 to TRBJ2-5, with 7 bases aligning to TRBD1. CDR1 and CDR2 from the germline V gene are SNHLY and FYNNEI. The CDR3 contains 13 residues. J lost 5 bases, V lost 3 bases, and 3 bases had no gene match.

The chain combines TRBV30 with TRBJ2-7; 8 nucleotides agree with TRBD1. Per germline, CDR1 GTSNPN and CDR2 SVGIG (reference sequence). CDR3 size: 14 residues. V dropped 0 bases and J dropped 2; count of bases not matched to a gene: 3. CDR3 in amino acids: CAWSVGQGPYEQYF. The CDR3 bases are TGTGCCTGGAGTGTAGGACAGGGCCCCTACGAGCAGTACTTC.

This sequence joins TRBV19 and TRBJ2-2; 10 nucleotides match TRBD1. Germline CDR1 is LNHDA and CDR2 is SQIVND (reference sequence). V shed 6 bases and J 6 bases; nucleotides not matched to a gene: 10. The CDR3 consists of 16 residues. This CDR3 reads CASRLTGGPMSGELFF. In DNA form, the CDR3 reads TGTGCCAGTAGGCTGACAGGGGGCCCCATGTCCGGGGAGCTGTTTTTT. Complete variable domain (other parts from reference TRBV19 and TRBJ2-2): DGGITQSPKYLFRKEGQNVTLSCEQNLNHDAMYWYRQDPGQGLRLIYYSQIVNDFQKGDIAEGYSVSREKKESFPLTVTSAQKNPTAFYLCASRLTGGPMSGELFFGEGSRLTVL.

This clone has a single count. V gene TRBV5-1 combines with J gene TRBJ2-3; 9 nucleotides match TRBD2. The germline V gene encodes CDR1 SGHRS and CDR2 YFSETQ. Unmatched junction bases numbered 6, after V lost 4 bases and J lost 0 bases. The CDR3 extends over 16 amino acids. CDR3 amino acids: CASSPGAGGSTDTQYF. DNA for the CDR3: TGCGCCAGCAGCCCGGGAGCGGGGGGTAGCACAGATACGCAGTATTTT.

The V call is TRBV4-1, the J call TRBJ1-1; 7 bases are a match to TRBD1. With 0 bases clipped from V and 4 bases from J, the junction kept 5 bases outside the gene matches. The CDR3 extends over 15 amino acids. Per the germline V gene, CDR1 is MGHRA and CDR2 is YSYEKL. As DNA, the CDR3 is TGCGCCAGCAGCCAAGAGGGACAGTTCCTCACTGAAGCTTTCTTT. It yields the protein CASSQEGQFLTEAFF.

This chain connects TRBV19 to TRBJ1-5, with a tentative D call TRBD1 (6 bases). CDR1 and CDR2 from the germline V gene are LNHDA and SQIVND (reference sequence). CDR3 size: 16 residues. Trimming took off 4 bases at V and 3 bases at J, with 16 bases between the two ends. The CDR3 nucleotides are TGTGCCAGTAGTACCGATCCGGGACACACCAATCAGCCCCAGCATTTT. Residues: CASSTDPGHTNQPQHF.

The rearrangement joins TRBV2 to TRBJ2-2; D is possibly TRBD2 (6 bases). The CDR3 runs 15 residues. V gave up 6 bases and J gave up 0 bases, with 11 bases separating them. The germline V gene has CDR1 SNHLY and CDR2 FYNNEI. CDR3 in amino acids: CASRRDFSNTGELFF. CDR3 DNA: TGTGCCAGCAGGCGGGACTTCTCGAACACCGGGGAGCTGTTTTTT.

The chain employs TRBV10-3 and TRBJ2-6; D gene unclear. Looked up from germline, CDR1 is ENHRY and CDR2 is SYGVKD. The CDR3 runs to 18 residues. V lost 2 bases and J 0 bases, leaving 14 bases between the germline ends. The CDR3 DNA reads TGTGCCATCAGTGAGAGTACAGCACCTCGCTCTGGGGCCAACGTCCTGACTTTC. The encoded protein is CAISESTAPRSGANVLTF.

The chain joins TRBV9 to TRBJ2-7; 9 positions agree with TRBD1. This CDR3 comprises 16 residues. Germline V lookup: CDR1 SGDLS, CDR2 YYNGEE. The V and J ends lost 0 bases and 6 bases, in that order; junction bases with no gene match: 10. CDR3 sequence (DNA): TGTGCCAGCAGCGTAGGGCCGGGACAGGGTACCGGCGAGCAGTACTTC. This sequence encodes CASSVGPGQGTGEQYF.

The rearrangement links TRBV27 to TRBJ2-7; 7 bases line up with TRBD1. The V segment lost 4 bases and the J segment 5 bases; nucleotides outside the gene matches: 11. The V gene's germline CDR1 is MNHEY and CDR2 SMNVEV (reference sequence). This CDR3 region has 15 residues. The CDR3 bases are TGTGCCAGCAGTTCATCTCAGCACCAGGGGGACGAGCAGTACTTC. It yields the protein CASSSSQHQGDEQYF.

V usage is TRBV18 and J usage is TRBJ1-5; D is unclear. The CDR3 extends over 13 amino acids. The germline CDR1 and CDR2 sequences are KGHSH and LQKENI. V lost 2 bases to trimming and J lost 6 bases, with 8 bases between them. CDR3 residues: CASSPAGVQPQHF. The CDR3 region has the DNA TGTGCCAGCTCACCAGCGGGCGTTCAGCCCCAGCATTTT.

The chain has TRBV19 and TRBJ2-1; 7 bases align to TRBD2. V was pared by 5 bases and J by 8 bases, with 6 bases of the junction left unmatched. The CDR3 sequence is 13 residues long. The germline gives CDR1 LNHDA, CDR2 SQIVND (reference sequence). The CDR3 DNA is TGTGCCAGTAGTCAACAGCGGGGCGATGAGCAGTTCTTC. Translation: CASSQQRGDEQFF.

The V gene is TRBV2, the J gene TRBJ1-1, with 7 bases that match TRBD1. The CDR3 consists of 14 residues. V lost 3 bases, J lost 3 bases, and 4 bases stayed unmatched. The germline CDR1 and CDR2 sequences are SNHLY and FYNNEI. The CDR3 region has the DNA TGTGCCAGCAGTGAGCGGGACAGATACACTGAAGCTTTCTTT. It encodes CASSERDRYTEAFF.

The chain is built from TRBV27 and TRBJ1-4, with D unresolved. V gave up 4 bases and J gave up 4 bases, with 13 bases separating them. The germline gives CDR1 MNHEY, CDR2 SMNVEV (reference sequence). CDR3 length equals 15 residues. The CDR3 DNA reads TGTGCCAGCAGTTCCTGGACTCAAAATAATGAAAAACTGTTTTTT. Translation gives CASSSWTQNNEKLFF.

The chain joins TRBV3-1 (or the pseudogene TRBV3-2) to TRBJ1-3, with D maybe TRBD1 (6 bases). Trimming cost V 4 bases and J 2 bases, with 12 bases left between them. The CDR3 has 15 amino acids. The germline CDR1 and CDR2 sequences are LGHDT and YNNKEL (reference sequence). CDR3 sequence (DNA): TGTGCCAGCAGCCTCGGGACAACAGCTGGAAACACCATATATTTT. It codes for CASSLGTTAGNTIYF.

The chain links TRBV7-9 to TRBJ1-1; D is ambiguous. Looked up from germline, CDR1 is SEHNR and CDR2 is FQNEAQ (reference sequence). V lost 5 bases and J lost 8, with 12 bases in between. The CDR3 length is 12 residues. The CDR3 loop reads CASSPYPGEAFF. The CDR3 coding sequence is TGTGCCAGCAGCCCTTATCCGGGGGAAGCTTTCTTT.

The rearrangement joins TRBV3-1 (or the pseudogene TRBV3-2) to TRBJ2-7, with D unresolved. The CDR3 contains 12 residues. The germline V gene encodes CDR1 LGHDT and CDR2 YNNKEL (reference sequence). The V and J ends lost 1 base and 3 bases respectively, with 4 bases between them. This CDR3 reads CASSQAHYEQYF. For the CDR3, the DNA is TGTGCCAGCAGCCAAGCCCACTACGAGCAGTACTTC.

This chain joins TRBV6-5 and TRBJ2-3, with a weak D call TRBD1 (6 bases). Deletions cut 6 bases from V and 1 base from J, with 11 bases between. CDR1 MNHEY and CDR2 SVGAGI come from the germline V gene. The length of the CDR3 is 14 residues. CDR3 loop: CASSSGVGTDTQYF. The CDR3, as DNA: TGTGCCAGCAGCTCAGGGGTCGGCACAGATACGCAGTATTTT.

The chain links TRBV27 to TRBJ1-1, with 8 bases lining up with TRBD1. V was pared by 3 bases and J by 0 bases, with 6 bases of the junction left unmatched. The germline gives CDR1 MNHEY, CDR2 SMNVEV (reference sequence). There are 16 residues in the CDR3. This chain's CDR3 is CASSFLRQGLNTEAFF. The CDR3 DNA is TGTGCCAGCAGTTTCTTAAGACAGGGGCTGAACACTGAAGCTTTCTTT.

The rearrangement links TRBV18 to TRBJ1-1; 10 positions match TRBD1. Germline V lookup: CDR1 KGHSH, CDR2 LQKENI. V lost 6 bases, J lost 8 bases, and 3 bases stayed unmatched. CDR3 length: 12 amino acids. CDR3 nucleotide sequence: TGTGCCAGCTCGAAGGACAGGGGGGAAGCTTTCTTT. Its protein product is CASSKDRGEAFF. Using reference TRBV18 and TRBJ1-1 for the parts outside the CDR3, the full variable domain is NAGVMQNPRHLVRRRGQEARLRCSPMKGHSHVYWYRQLPEEGLKFMVYLQKENIIDESGMPKERFSAEFPKEGPSILRIQQVVRGDSAAYFCASSKDRGEAFFGQGTRLTVV.

The V and J genes are TRBV3-1 (or the pseudogene TRBV3-2) and TRBJ1-6, with a weak D call TRBD1 (6 bases). Germline CDR1 LGHDT, CDR2 YNNKEL (reference sequence). Trimming took 8 bases from V and 6 from J, leaving 14 bases between them. This CDR3 comprises 14 residues. CDR3 bases: TGTGCCAGCCAAAACCGCAGGGGTAATTCACCCCTCCACTTT. Protein sequence: CASQNRRGNSPLHF.

V gene TRBV28 combines with J gene TRBJ1-3; D is uncertain. The length of the CDR3 is 17 residues. Looked up from germline, CDR1 is MDHEN and CDR2 is SYDVKM. Deletions cut 5 bases from V and 0 bases from J, with 17 bases between. The CDR3 loop reads CASSTPQVILSGNTIYF. In DNA, the CDR3 is TGTGCCAGCAGTACCCCTCAGGTAATACTCTCTGGAAACACCATATATTTT.